Following are 9 T cell receptor beta chains from one sample sequenced in a study of OX40 agonist ivuxolimab in advanced cancers. Using immunoSEQ multiplex PCR, the repertoire was profiled, and TCRdb retains in-frame clones only, with some absent. This sample has 55,000 to 75,000 clones, with 75% to 90% found just once. The sample consisted of CD4+ or CD8+ T cells sorted from blood, taken in a trial of the OX40 agonist ivuxolimab. The origin of the receptors is an adult with an advanced solid tumor such as melanoma, head and neck, liver or kidney cancer.

V usage is TRBV19 and J usage is TRBJ1-6; 9 bases are a match to TRBD1. Germline CDR1 is LNHDA and CDR2 is SQIVND (reference sequence). V was pared by 5 bases and J by 8 bases, with 7 bases of the junction left unmatched. CDR3 size: 15 residues. The CDR3 coding sequence is TGTGCCAGTAGTCCCCTGGACAGGGGTGATTCACCCCTCCACTTT. Amino acid sequence: CASSPLDRGDSPLHF.

The chain recombines TRBV18 with TRBJ2-3; 10 bases match TRBD1. The CDR3 sequence is 14 residues long. Trimming at V came to 6 bases and at J to 3 bases, leaving 3 bases not matched to a gene. From germline, CDR1 is KGHSH and CDR2 LQKENI. The CDR3 reads CASSRTGGTDTQYF. The DNA for the CDR3 is TGTGCCAGCTCCCGGACAGGGGGGACAGATACGCAGTATTTT.

The chain links TRBV18 to TRBJ1-5, with a weak D call TRBD1 (5 bases). Germline-derived CDR1 and CDR2 are KGHSH and LQKENI. V lost 5 bases, J lost 7 bases, and 15 bases lay in between. The CDR3 runs to 14 residues. CDR3 nucleotide sequence: TGTGCCAGCTCATTAACGGGACCCCAGCAGCCCCAGCATTTT. This gives the protein CASSLTGPQQPQHF.

This clone was seen once. The chain combines TRBV28 with TRBJ2-6; tentative D call: TRBD1 (5 bases). Trimming removed 8 bases at V and 0 bases at J, with 8 bases between. Germline V lookup: CDR1 MDHEN, CDR2 SYDVKM. The CDR3 is 14 residues long. The CDR3 sequence: CASLTVSGANVLTF. Written as DNA, the CDR3 is TGTGCCAGCCTGACAGTCTCTGGGGCCAACGTCCTGACTTTC.

The V call is TRBV30, the J call TRBJ2-7, with D possibly TRBD2 on 5 matching bases. Per germline, CDR1 GTSNPN and CDR2 SVGIG (reference sequence). V gave up 1 base and J gave up 4 bases, with 14 bases separating them. The CDR3 sequence is 14 residues long. Here the CDR3 DNA reads TGTGCCTGGAGTGGAATACTAGATCCTTACGAGCAGTACTTC. It codes for CAWSGILDPYEQYF.

The chain recombines TRBV7-9 with TRBJ2-1; TRBD1 matches at 7 bases. V dropped 5 bases and J dropped 2; count of bases not matched to a gene: 9. The germline V gene has CDR1 SEHNR and CDR2 FQNEAQ (reference sequence). CDR3 length: 16 residues. CDR3 sequence (DNA): TGTGCCAGCAGCCCCCGGGACAGAACACCCTACAATGAGCAGTTCTTC. Protein sequence: CASSPRDRTPYNEQFF.

CDR3: CASSMYGDQPQHF. The CDR3 DNA follows: TGTGCCAGTAGTATGTATGGGGATCAGCCCCAGCATTTT. The chain is built from TRBV19 and TRBJ1-5, with D hard to call. Trimming left V 3 bases short and J 5 bases short, with 8 bases between. Germline assignment: CDR1 LNHDA and CDR2 SQIVND (reference sequence). This CDR3 has 13 amino acids.

Only one count was recorded for this clone. The genes are TRBV2 and TRBJ1-4; 11 bases line up with TRBD1. V lost 5 bases to trimming and J lost 4 bases; unmatched junction nucleotides: 9. This CDR3 is built from 17 residues. Germline CDR1 SNHLY, CDR2 FYNNEI. CDR3 bases: TGTGCCAGCAGTTACGCCGGGACAGGGGGTTATAATGAAAAACTGTTTTTT. This gives the protein CASSYAGTGGYNEKLFF. The variable domain in full, with the rest retrieved from reference TRBV2 and TRBJ1-4, is EPEVTQTPSHQVTQMGQEVILRCVPISNHLYFYWYRQILGQKVEFLVSFYNNEISEKSEIFDDQFSVERPDGSNFTLKIRSTKLEDSAMYFCASSYAGTGGYNEKLFFGSGTQLSVL.

CDR3 nucleotide sequence: TGTGCCGTCTCAGGGGGGTTCTTC. Protein: CAVSGGFF. This chain connects TRBV28 to TRBJ2-1, with TRBD1 identical over 7 bases. CDR3 size: 8 residues. V gave up 11 bases and J gave up 15 bases; unmatched junction bases: 4. Germline CDR1 MDHEN, CDR2 SYDVKM.